The present T cell receptor (beta chain) was sequenced within a study of TIL therapy for anti-PD-1-resistant metastatic lung cancer. Background on the study: Patients had a median age of about 50 years (range 38-75).

Time point reported: pre-treatment sample, taken before nivolumab and TIL therapy. Pleural nodules or supraclavicular lymph nodes made up most of the excised metastases sampled. Tumors were harvested before any PD-1/PD-L1 blockade. The germline gives CDR1 SGHDN, CDR2 FVKESK. Trimming shortened V by 4 bases and J by 1 base, and 7 bases separated the two germline ends. The CDR3 contains 13 residues. Sequencing used immunoSEQ v3. Sequencing used immunoSEQ multiplex PCR; TCRdb keeps in-frame clones, though not all of them. The sample holds approximately 23,000 clones, 63% seen once. The J gene is TRBJ1-1, the V gene TRBV14, with D unclear. This sequence was found in a woman aged 25-80 years with non-small cell lung cancer. The source was tumor tissue, collected at baseline. This CDR3 is CASSPHTNTEAFF. CDR3 nucleotides: TGTGCCAGCAGCCCACACACGAACACTGAAGCTTTCTTT.